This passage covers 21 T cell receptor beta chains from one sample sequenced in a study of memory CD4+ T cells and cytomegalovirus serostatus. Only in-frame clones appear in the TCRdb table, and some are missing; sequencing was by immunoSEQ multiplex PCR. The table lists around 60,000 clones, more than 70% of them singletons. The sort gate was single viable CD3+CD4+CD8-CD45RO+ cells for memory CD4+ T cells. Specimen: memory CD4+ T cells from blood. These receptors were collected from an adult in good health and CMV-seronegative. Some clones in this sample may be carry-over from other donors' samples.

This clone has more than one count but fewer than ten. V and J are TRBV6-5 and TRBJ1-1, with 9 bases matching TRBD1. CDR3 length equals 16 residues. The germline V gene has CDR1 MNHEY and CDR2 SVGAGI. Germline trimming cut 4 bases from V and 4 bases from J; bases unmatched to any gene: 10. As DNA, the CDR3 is TGTGCCAGCAGTTCATGGGACAGGGTAAGAAGCACTGAAGCTTTCTTT. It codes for CASSSWDRVRSTEAFF.

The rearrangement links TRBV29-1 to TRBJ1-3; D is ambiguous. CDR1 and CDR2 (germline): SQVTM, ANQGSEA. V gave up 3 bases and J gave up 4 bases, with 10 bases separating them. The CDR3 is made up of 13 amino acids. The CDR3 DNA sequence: TGCAGCGTTGAGGATGAACTGGGAAACACCATATATTTT. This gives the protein CSVEDELGNTIYF. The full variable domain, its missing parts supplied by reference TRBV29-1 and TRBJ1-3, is SAVISQKPSRDICQRGTSLTIQCQVDSQVTMMFWYRQQPGQSLTLIATANQGSEATYESGFVIDKFPISRPNLTFSTLTVSNMSPEDSSIYLCSVEDELGNTIYFGEGSWLTVV.

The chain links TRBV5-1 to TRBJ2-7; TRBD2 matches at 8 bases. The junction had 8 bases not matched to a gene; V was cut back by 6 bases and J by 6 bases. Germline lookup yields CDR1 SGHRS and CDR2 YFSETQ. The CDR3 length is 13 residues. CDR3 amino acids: CASNHGLAGEQYF. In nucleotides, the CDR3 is TGCGCCAGCAATCATGGACTAGCCGGCGAGCAGTACTTC.

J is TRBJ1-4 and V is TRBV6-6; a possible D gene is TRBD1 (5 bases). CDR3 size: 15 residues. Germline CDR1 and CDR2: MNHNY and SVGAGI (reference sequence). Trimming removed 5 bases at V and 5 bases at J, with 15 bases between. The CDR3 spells CASSPRGSLNEKLFF. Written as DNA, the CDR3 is TGTGCCAGCAGTCCCCGGGGCAGTCTAAATGAAAAACTGTTTTTT.

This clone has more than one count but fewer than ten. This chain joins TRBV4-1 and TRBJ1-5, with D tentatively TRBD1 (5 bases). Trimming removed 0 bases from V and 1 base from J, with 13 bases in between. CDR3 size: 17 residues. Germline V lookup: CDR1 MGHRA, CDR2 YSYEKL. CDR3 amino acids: CASSQDRRDGSNQPQHF. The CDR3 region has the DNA TGCGCCAGCAGCCAAGACCGGAGGGACGGAAGCAATCAGCCCCAGCATTTT.

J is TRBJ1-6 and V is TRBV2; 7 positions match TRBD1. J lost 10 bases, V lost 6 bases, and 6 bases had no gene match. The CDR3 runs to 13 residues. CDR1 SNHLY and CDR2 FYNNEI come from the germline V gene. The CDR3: CASRRTGGSPLHF. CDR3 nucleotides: TGTGCCAGCAGGAGGACAGGTGGATCACCCCTCCACTTT.

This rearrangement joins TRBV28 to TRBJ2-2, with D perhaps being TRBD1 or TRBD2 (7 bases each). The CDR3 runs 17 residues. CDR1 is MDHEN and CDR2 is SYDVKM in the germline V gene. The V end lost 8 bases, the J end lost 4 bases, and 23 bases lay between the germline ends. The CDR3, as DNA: TGTGCCAGCGCATCGCCAGGGGGGGTACATAGCACCGGGGAGCTGTTTTTT. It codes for CASASPGGVHSTGELFF.

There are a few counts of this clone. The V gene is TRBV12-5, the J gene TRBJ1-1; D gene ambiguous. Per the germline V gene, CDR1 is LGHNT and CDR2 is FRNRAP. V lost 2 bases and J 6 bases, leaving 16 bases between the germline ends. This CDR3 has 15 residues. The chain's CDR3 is CASGLQLVWASEAFF. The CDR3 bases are TGTGCTAGTGGTTTGCAACTAGTGTGGGCGTCTGAAGCTTTCTTT.

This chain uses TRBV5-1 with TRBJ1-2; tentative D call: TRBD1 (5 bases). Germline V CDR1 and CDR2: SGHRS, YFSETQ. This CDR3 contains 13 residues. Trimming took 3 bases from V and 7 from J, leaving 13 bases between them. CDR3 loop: CASSSEGRRGYTF. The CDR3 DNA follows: TGCGCCAGCAGCTCTGAGGGACGACGTGGCTACACCTTC.

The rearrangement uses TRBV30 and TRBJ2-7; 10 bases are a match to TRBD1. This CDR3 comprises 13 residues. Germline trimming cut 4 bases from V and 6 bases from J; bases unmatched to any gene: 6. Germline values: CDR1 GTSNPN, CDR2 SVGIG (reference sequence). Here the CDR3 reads CAWKGQGLTEQYF. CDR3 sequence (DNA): TGTGCCTGGAAGGGACAGGGGCTTACCGAGCAGTACTTC. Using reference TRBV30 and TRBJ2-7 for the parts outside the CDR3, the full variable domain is SQTIHQWPATLVQPVGSPLSLECTVEGTSNPNLYWYRQAAGRGLQLLFYSVGIGQISSEVPQNLSASRPQDRQFILSSKKLLLSDSGFYLCAWKGQGLTEQYFGPGTRLTVT.

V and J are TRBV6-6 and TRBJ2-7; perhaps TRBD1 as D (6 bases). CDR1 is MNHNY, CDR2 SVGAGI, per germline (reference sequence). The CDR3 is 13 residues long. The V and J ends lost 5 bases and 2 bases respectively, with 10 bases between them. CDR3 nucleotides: TGTGCCAGCAGTAAACAGGGTCCCTACGAGCAGTACTTC. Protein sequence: CASSKQGPYEQYF.

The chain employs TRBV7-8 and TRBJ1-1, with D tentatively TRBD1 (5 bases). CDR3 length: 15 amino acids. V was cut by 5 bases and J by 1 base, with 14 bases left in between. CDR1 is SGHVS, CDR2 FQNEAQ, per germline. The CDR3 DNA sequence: TGTGCCAGCAGCCCCTTGACAGCAACGAACACTGAAGCTTTCTTT. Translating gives CASSPLTATNTEAFF.

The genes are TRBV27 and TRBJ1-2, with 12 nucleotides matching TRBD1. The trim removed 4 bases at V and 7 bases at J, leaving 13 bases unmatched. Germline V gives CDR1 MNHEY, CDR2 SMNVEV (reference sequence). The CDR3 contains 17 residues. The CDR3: CASSSRNLGQGASGYTF. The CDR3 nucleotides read TGTGCCAGCAGTTCTCGAAACCTGGGACAGGGGGCGAGTGGCTACACCTTC.

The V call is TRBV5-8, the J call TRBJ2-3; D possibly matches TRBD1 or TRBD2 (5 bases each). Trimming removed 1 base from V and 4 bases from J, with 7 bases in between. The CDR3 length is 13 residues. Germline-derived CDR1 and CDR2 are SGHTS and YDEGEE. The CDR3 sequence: CASSLRGADTQYF. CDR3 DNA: TGTGCCAGCAGCTTGCGAGGGGCAGATACGCAGTATTTT. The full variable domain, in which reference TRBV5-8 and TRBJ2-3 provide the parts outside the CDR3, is EAGVTQSPTHLIKTRGQQATLRCSPISGHTSVYWYQQALGLGLQFLLWYDEGEERNRGNFPPRFSGRQFPNYSSELNVNALELEDSALYLCASSLRGADTQYFGPGTRLTVL.

Written as DNA, the CDR3 is TGTGCCAGCAGTTCCGACCGACGCCCGGCCTACAATGAGCAGTTCTTC. Translating it yields CASSSDRRPAYNEQFF. This rearrangement joins TRBV27 to TRBJ2-1; D is unclear. Germline loops: CDR1 MNHEY, CDR2 SMNVEV (reference sequence). The V gene lost 4 bases and the J gene lost 2 bases, with 15 bases spanning the gap. The CDR3 totals 16 residues.

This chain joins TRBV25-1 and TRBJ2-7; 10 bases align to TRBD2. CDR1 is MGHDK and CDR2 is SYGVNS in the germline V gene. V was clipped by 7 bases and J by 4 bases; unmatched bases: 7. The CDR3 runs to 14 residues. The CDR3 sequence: CASKAAGGLYEQYF. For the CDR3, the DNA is TGTGCCAGCAAAGCAGCGGGAGGGCTTTACGAGCAGTACTTC.

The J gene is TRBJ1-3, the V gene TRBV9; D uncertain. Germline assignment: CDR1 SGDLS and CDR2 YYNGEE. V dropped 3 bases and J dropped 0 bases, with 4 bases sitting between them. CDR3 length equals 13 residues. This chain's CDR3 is CASSALSGNTIYF. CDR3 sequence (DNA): TGTGCCAGCAGCGCCCTCTCTGGAAACACCATATATTTT.

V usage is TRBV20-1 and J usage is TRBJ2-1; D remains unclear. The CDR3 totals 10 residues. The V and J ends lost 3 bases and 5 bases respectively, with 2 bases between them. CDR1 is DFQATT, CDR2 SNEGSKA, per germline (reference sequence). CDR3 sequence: CSASDNEQFF. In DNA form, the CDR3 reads TGCAGTGCTAGCGACAATGAGCAGTTCTTC.

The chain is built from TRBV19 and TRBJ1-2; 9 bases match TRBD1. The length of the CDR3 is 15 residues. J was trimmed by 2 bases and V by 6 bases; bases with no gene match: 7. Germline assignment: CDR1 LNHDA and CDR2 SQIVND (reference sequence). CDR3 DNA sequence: TGTGCCAGTAGGGCGGGGGGACAGGGAAACTATGGCTACACCTTC. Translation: CASRAGGQGNYGYTF.

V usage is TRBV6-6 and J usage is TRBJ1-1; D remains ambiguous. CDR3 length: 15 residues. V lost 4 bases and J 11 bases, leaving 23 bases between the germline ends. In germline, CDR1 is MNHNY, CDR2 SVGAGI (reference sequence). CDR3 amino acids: CASSSLGLGLASAFF. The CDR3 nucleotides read TGTGCCAGCAGTTCCCTCGGACTAGGTTTGGCTTCCGCTTTCTTT.

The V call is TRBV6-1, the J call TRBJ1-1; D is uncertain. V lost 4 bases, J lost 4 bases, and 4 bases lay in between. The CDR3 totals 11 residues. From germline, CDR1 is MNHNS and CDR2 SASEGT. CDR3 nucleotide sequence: TGTGCCAGCAGTGCAATCACTGAAGCTTTCTTT. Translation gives CASSAITEAFF.